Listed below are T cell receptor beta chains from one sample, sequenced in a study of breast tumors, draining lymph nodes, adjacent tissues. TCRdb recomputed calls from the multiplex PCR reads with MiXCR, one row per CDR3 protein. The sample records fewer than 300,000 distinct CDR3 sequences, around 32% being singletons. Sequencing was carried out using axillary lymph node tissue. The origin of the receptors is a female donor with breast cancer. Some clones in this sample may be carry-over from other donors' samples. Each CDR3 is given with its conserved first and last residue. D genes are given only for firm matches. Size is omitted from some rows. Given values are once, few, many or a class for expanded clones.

DNA: TGTGCCACCAGCACGCAGGGAAGGCACGAGCAGTACTTC
CDR3: CATSTQGRHEQYF
J: TRBJ2-7
V: TRBV15
D: -
size: many

DNA: TGCGCCGGCAGCCATCACGACAGGAACACTGAAGCTTTCTTT
CDR3: CAGSHHDRNTEAFF
J: TRBJ1-1
V: TRBV4-1
D: -
size: -

DNA: TGTGCCAGCAGCTGGGGCGGGGGGCACCTTCCCCCTGACTATGGCTACACCTTC
CDR3: CASSWGGGHLPPDYGYTF
J: TRBJ1-2
V: TRBV12-1
D: -
size: many

DNA: TGCAGCTTAGCGGGACTGGATACGCAGTATTTT
CDR3: CSLAGLDTQYF
J: TRBJ2-3
V: TRBV29-1
D: TRBD2
size: -

DNA: TGCAGTGCTAGAGAGACCCAGTACTTC
CDR3: CSARETQYF
J: TRBJ2-5
V: TRBV20-1
D: -
size: few

DNA: TGTGCCAGCAGCCTCCGGCAGGGGAACACCGGGGAGCTGCTTTTT
CDR3: CASSLRQGNTGELLF
J: TRBJ2-2
V: TRBV7-3
D: -
size: -

DNA: TGTGCCAGCTCGAGTGGGCCCTCTGGAAACACCGGGGAGCTGTTTTTT
CDR3: CASSSGPSGNTGELFF
J: TRBJ2-2
V: TRBV19
D: -
size: -

DNA: TGCAGTGCTAGAGATGGGAAGGGTCGCGGGAGGGCCACAGATACGCAGTATTTT
CDR3: CSARDGKGRGRATDTQYF
J: TRBJ2-3
V: TRBV20-1
D: TRBD2
size: many

DNA: TGTGCCAGCAGCTTGAGTGGCGGGTATTACAATGAGCAGTTCTTC
CDR3: CASSLSGGYYNEQFF
J: TRBJ2-1
V: TRBV5-4
D: -
size: many

DNA: TGCAGTGCTAGAATTGTAGAGGGCGGTTACGGCTACACCTTC
CDR3: CSARIVEGGYGYTF
J: TRBJ1-2
V: TRBV20-1
D: -
size: many

DNA: TGTGCCAGCCGTACCCCAAAACAGGGGGTCAACGAGCAGTACTTC
CDR3: CASRTPKQGVNEQYF
J: TRBJ2-7
V: TRBV28
D: TRBD1
size: many

DNA: TGTGCCACCCAATTAGCGGGAGCGCCAAACATTCAGTACTTC
CDR3: CATQLAGAPNIQYF
J: TRBJ2-4
V: TRBV10-3
D: TRBD2
size: many

DNA: TGTGCCTGGAGTACAGCTGGACAGGCCCGTAGCAATCAGCCCCAGCGTTTT
CDR3: CAWSTAGQARSNQPQRF
J: TRBJ1-5
V: TRBV9
D: TRBD1
size: once

DNA: TGTGCCAGCAGTTTCGGGCCGGGACAGCCTATAGCGGGGTGGTTAGCAGATACGCAGTATTTT
CDR3: CASSFGPGQPIAGWLADTQYF
J: TRBJ2-3
V: TRBV9
D: -
size: many

DNA: TGTGCCAGCAGCGGTACCGTTCCCTCGGGACTAAGGACAAATGGGCAGTTCTTC
CDR3: CASSGTVPSGLRTNGQFF
J: TRBJ2-1
V: TRBV9
D: TRBD2
size: -

DNA: TGTGCCAGAGGCCCTCGTGGCTACACCTTC
CDR3: CARGPRGYTF
J: TRBJ1-2
V: TRBV9
D: -
size: many

DNA: TGTGCCAGCAGTAACGCCGGGACAATGAGAAACACCATATATTTT
CDR3: CASSNAGTMRNTIYF
J: TRBJ1-3
V: TRBV28
D: -
size: many

DNA: TGTGCCAGCAGTTTAGGGGACAGGGATCAGCCCCAGCATTTT
CDR3: CASSLGDRDQPQHF
J: TRBJ1-5
V: TRBV12-3/TRBV12-4
D: TRBD1
size: many

DNA: TGTGCCAGCAGTGCTTCTCGGACTAGCGGCGAGCAGTACTTC
CDR3: CASSASRTSGEQYF
J: TRBJ2-7
V: TRBV2
D: TRBD2
size: -

DNA: TGCAGTGCTAGGGGACTAGCGGGAGTGGATACGCAGTATTTT
CDR3: CSARGLAGVDTQYF
J: TRBJ2-3
V: TRBV20-1
D: TRBD2
size: many

DNA: TGTGCCAGCAGTTACTCGAGGGACACCTACGAGCAGTACTTC
CDR3: CASSYSRDTYEQYF
J: TRBJ2-7
V: TRBV6-6
D: -
size: many

DNA: TGTGCCAGCAGCTCCCCGGGGGGCTGGGAGACCCAGTACTTC
CDR3: CASSSPGGWETQYF
J: TRBJ2-5
V: TRBV7-9
D: -
size: many

DNA: TGTGCCAGCTCCCCTATGCACATCGAGCAGTTCTTC
CDR3: CASSPMHIEQFF
J: TRBJ2-1
V: TRBV18
D: -
size: many

DNA: TGTGCCAGCAGCCTATCTAGCGGGAGAGGCTATGAGACCCAGTACTTC
CDR3: CASSLSSGRGYETQYF
J: TRBJ2-5
V: TRBV7-3
D: TRBD2
size: -